This T cell receptor beta chain was identified in a study of early stage breast cancer tumors. Each sample had two DNA replicates, 0.45 to 0.65 ug blood or around 1.6 ug tissue. Here immunoSEQ multiplex PCR was the method, and the copy in TCRdb shows in-frame clones only, minus some. The table has about 53,000 clones, over 80% seen once. General study findings and limits: Unsorted bulk genomic DNA sequencing lacked pairing and functional marker data. Compared with adjacent normal breast, tumors showed about 2.5-fold denser, more clonal T cells.

Remarks on this clone: Its specificity is not known.

Sequenced sample: blood. The receptor comes from a person aged 70 to 85 with breast cancer.

CDR3 in amino acids: CASSEGLAGSQETQYF. The CDR3 DNA sequence: TGCGCCAGCAGCGAGGGACTAGCGGGGTCCCAAGAGACCCAGTACTTC. The chain links TRBV5-1 to TRBJ2-5; TRBD2 aligns across 13 bases. Germline assignment: CDR1 SGHRS and CDR2 YFSETQ. V was pared by 4 bases and J by 1 base, with 4 bases of the junction left unmatched. The CDR3 loop spans 16 amino acids. The whole variable domain, remainder taken from reference TRBV5-1 and TRBJ2-5, is KAGVTQTPRYLIKTRGQQVTLSCSPISGHRSVSWYQQTPGQGLQFLFEYFSETQRNKGNFPGRFSGRQFSNSRSEMNVSTLELGDSALYLCASSEGLAGSQETQYFGPGTRLLVL.